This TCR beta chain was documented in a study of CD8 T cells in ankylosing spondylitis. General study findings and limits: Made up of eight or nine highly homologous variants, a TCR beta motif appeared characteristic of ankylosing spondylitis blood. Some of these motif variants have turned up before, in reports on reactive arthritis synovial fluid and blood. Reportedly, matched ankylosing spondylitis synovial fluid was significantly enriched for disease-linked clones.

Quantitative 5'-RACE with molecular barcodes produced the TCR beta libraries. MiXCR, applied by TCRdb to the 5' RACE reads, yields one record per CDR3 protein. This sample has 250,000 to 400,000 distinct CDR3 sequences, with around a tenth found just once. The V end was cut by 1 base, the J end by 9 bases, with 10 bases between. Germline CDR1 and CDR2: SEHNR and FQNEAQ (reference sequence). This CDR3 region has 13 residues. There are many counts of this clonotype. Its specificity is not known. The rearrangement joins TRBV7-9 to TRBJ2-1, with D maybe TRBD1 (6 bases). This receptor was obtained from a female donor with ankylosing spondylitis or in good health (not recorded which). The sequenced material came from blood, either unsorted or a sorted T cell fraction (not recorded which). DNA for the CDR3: TGTGCCAGCAGCTTAGGGGGGACATTTGAGCAGTTCTTC. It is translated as CASSLGGTFEQFF. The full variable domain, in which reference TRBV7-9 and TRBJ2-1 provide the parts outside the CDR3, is DTGVSQNPRHKITKRGQNVTFRCDPISEHNRLYWYRQTLGQGPEFLTYFQNEAQLEKSRLLSDRFSAERPKGSFSTLEIQRTEQGDSAMYLCASSLGGTFEQFFGPGTRLTVL.